This T cell receptor beta chain was recorded in a study of blood T cell repertoires in COVID-19. Background on the study: Sample material is recorded as cDNA or gDNA derived from T cells, B-cell-depleted T cells, or PBMCs.

This clone was picked up a small number of times. Cohorts were determined from participant-reported clinical history. The study counted Cohort 3 donors as recovered given two negative PCRs, clearance, or symptom resolution. V gave up 0 bases and J gave up 2 bases, with 7 bases separating them. This CDR3 is built from 14 residues. Germline V gene sequence: CDR1 SGHRS, CDR2 YFSETQ. Under the authors' procedure: Estimates of nucleated cell counts were drawn from the amplification of reference gene primers. Only in-frame clones appear in the TCRdb table, and some are missing; sequencing was by immunoSEQ multiplex PCR. V, J and clone size are taken as reported in that table, and D and trimming were inferred from the DNA itself. The table shows approximately 210,000 clones, with about 79% occurring only once.

What was sequenced was PBMCs or T cells enriched from blood (not recorded which). This TCR derives from a woman aged 55-70 years who had recovered from COVID-19. The chain combines TRBV5-1 with TRBJ2-3, with TRBD2 as a possible D gene (5 bases). CDR3 DNA: TGCGCCAGCAGCTTGGGGAGGACCACAGATACGCAGTATTTT. Encoded protein: CASSLGRTTDTQYF.